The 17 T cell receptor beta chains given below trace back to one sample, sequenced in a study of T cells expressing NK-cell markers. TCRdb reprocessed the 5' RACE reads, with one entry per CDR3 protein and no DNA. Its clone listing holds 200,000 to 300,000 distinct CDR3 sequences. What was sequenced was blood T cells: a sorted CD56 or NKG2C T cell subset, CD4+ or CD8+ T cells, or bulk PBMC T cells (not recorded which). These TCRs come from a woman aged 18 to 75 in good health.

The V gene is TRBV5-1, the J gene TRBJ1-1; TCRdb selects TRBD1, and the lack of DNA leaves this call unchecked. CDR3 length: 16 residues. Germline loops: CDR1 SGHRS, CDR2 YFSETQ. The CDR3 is CASSPLQPQGGTEAFF.

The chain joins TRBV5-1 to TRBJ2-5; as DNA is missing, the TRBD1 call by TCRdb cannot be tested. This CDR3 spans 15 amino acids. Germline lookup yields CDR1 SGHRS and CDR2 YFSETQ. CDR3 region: CASSLVGDPQETQYF.

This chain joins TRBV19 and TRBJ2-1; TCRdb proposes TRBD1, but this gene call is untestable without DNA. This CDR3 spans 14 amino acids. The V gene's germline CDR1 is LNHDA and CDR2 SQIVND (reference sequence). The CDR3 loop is CASSSGEVLNEQFF.

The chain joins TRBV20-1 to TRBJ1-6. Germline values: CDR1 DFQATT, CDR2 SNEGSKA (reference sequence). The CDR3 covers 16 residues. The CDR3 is CSASGVELHGLSPLHF.

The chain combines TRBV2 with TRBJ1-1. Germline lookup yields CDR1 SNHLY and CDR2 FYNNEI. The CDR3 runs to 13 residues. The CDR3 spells CASSEQRNTEAFF.

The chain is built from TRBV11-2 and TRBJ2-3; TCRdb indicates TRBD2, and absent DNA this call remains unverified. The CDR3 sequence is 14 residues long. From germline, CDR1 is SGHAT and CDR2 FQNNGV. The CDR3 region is CASSRWRGLDTQYF.

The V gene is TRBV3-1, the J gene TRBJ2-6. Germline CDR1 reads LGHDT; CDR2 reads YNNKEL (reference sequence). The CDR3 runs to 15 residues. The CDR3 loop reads CASSQSFSGANVLTF.

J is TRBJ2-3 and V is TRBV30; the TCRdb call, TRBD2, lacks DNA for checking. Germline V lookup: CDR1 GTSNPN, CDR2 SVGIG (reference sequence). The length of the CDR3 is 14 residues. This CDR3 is CAWSPTSGADTQYF.

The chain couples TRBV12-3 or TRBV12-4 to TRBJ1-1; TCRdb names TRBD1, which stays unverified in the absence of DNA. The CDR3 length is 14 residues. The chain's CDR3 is CASSARRGSTEAFF.

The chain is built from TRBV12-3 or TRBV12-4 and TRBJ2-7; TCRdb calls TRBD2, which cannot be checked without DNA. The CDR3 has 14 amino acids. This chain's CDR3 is CASSLSGGRYEQYF.

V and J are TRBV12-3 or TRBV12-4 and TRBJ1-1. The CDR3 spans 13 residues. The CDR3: CASSLRADTEAFF.

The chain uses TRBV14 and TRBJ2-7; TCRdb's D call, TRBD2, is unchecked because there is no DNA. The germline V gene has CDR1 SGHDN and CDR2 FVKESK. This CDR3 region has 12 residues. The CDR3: CASKASGYEQYF.

CDR3: CSARQVTGELFF. This sequence joins TRBV29-1 and TRBJ2-2; TCRdb's assignment of TRBD1 cannot be checked, as there is no DNA. This CDR3 is 12 amino acids long. Germline CDR1 SQVTM, CDR2 ANQGSEA.

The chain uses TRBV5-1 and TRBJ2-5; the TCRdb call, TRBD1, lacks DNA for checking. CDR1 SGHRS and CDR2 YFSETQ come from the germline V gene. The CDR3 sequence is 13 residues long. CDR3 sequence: CASSEGVEETQYF.

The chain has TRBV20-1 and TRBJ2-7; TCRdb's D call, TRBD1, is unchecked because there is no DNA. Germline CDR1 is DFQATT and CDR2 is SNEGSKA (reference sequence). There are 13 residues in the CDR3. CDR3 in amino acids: CSSTGDISYEQYF.

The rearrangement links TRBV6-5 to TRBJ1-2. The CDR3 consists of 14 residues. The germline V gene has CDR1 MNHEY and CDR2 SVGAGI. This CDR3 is CASSYSRGNGGYTF.

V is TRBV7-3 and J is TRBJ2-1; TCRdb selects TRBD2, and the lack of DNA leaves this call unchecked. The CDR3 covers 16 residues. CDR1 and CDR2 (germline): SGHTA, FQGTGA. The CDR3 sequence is CASSPQPGLEYNEQFF. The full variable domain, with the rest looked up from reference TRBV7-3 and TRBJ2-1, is GAGVSQTPSNKVTEKGKYVELRCDPISGHTALYWYRQSLGQGPEFLIYFQGTGAADDSGLPNDRFFAVRPEGSVSTLKIQRTERGDSAVYLCASSPQPGLEYNEQFFGPGTRLTVL.